These T cell receptor beta chains were read from a single sample in a study of blood T cell repertoires in COVID-19. Assay used: immunoSEQ multiplex PCR; TCRdb lists only in-frame clones, some missing. Of some 270,000 clones in the sample, under 95% were seen once. The sequenced sample was PBMCs or T cells enriched from blood (not recorded which). The receptors were sampled from a middle-aged man who had been exposed to COVID-19. CDR3s include the opening cysteine and the closing phenylalanine or tryptophan. Fields, in order: D gene, V gene, clone size, J gene, CDR3 DNA, CDR3 protein. The D gene is left open where the match is weak. Size is omitted from some rows. Given values are once, few, many or a class for expanded clones.

>TRBD1|TRBV4-1|NA|TRBJ2-5
TGCGCCAGCAGCCAGGGGACAGGGGAAGAGACCCAGTACTTC
CASSQGTGEETQYF
>TRBD2|TRBV10-1|NA|TRBJ2-7
TGCGCCAGCAGTGCACTAGCGGTTTGGCCCAACGAGCAGTACTTC
CASSALAVWPNEQYF
>TRBD2|TRBV6-4|few|TRBJ2-3
TGTGCCAGCAGTGACGGGCGGGAGAGCACAGATACGCAGTATTTT
CASSDGRESTDTQYF
>TRBD1|TRBV30|NA|TRBJ1-2
TGTGCCTGGAGTGTCCCGGCGGGGCAGGGGGCACGGTATGGCTACACCTTC
CAWSVPAGQGARYGYTF
>TRBD2|TRBV11-2|NA|TRBJ2-7
TGTGCCAGCAGCTCAGGGACTAGCGGCCTCAGAGTGTGGTACGAGCAGTACTTC
CASSSGTSGLRVWYEQYF
>NA|TRBV7-9|NA|TRBJ2-5
TGTGCCACCATCTATGTCGGCAGGGAGACCCAGTACTTC
CATIYVGRETQYF
>NA|TRBV20-1|once|TRBJ2-7
TGCAGTGCTAGCCCCACAGTGGATCAGTACTTC
CSASPTVDQYF
>TRBD2|TRBV7-2|NA|TRBJ2-7
TGTGCCAGCAGCCGGACTAGCGGGAGTTCCTACGAGCAGTACTTC
CASSRTSGSSYEQYF
>NA|TRBV5-1|NA|TRBJ2-7
TGCGCCAGCACTCATGGGGCCCCCTCCTACGAGCAGTACTTC
CASTHGAPSYEQYF
>TRBD1|TRBV18|NA|TRBJ2-7
TGTGCCAGCTCGTCGACAGGGGGCCACACCTACGAGCAGTACTTC
CASSSTGGHTYEQYF
>TRBD2|TRBV11-3|NA|TRBJ2-1
TGTGCCAGCAGCCCGGGTAGCGGGAGGGCATTCAATGAGCAGTTCTTC
CASSPGSGRAFNEQFF
>TRBD1|TRBV5-1|few|TRBJ2-5
TGCGCCAGCAGCCAATGGACAGGGGCTGGTAAGACCCAGTACTTC
CASSQWTGAGKTQYF
>NA|TRBV9|NA|TRBJ1-3
TGTGCCAGCAGCGCCGGGACTACCTCTGGAAACACCATATATTTT
CASSAGTTSGNTIYF
>TRBD1|TRBV10-3|NA|TRBJ1-1
TGTGCCTCCAGGGACAGAGAGATGAACACTGAAGCTTTCTTT
CASRDREMNTEAFF
>TRBD2|TRBV14|few|TRBJ2-3
TGTGCCAGCAGCCAACTAGCGGGACTCCACACAGATACGCAGTATTTT
CASSQLAGLHTDTQYF
>NA|TRBV9|NA|TRBJ2-7
TGTGCCAGCAGCGTAGGGCCGGGTGACTACAGCCCCTCCTACGAGCAGTACTTC
CASSVGPGDYSPSYEQYF
>TRBD1|TRBV12-5|NA|TRBJ2-7
TGTGCTAGTGGGGGACAGGGACGGCGCGAGCAGTACTTC
CASGGQGRREQYF
>NA|TRBV7-2|NA|TRBJ1-1
TGTGCCAGCAGCTTAGGAGGGTTCAACATGAACACTGAAGCTTTCTTT
CASSLGGFNMNTEAFF